This TCR beta chain was observed in a study of T cell responses to AZD1222 COVID-19 vaccine. This clone was recorded only once. TCRdb's table, derived via immunoSEQ multiplex PCR, lists solely in-frame clones and lacks some. The sample includes some 84,000 clones, 70% to 90% seen only once; the top ten take 12%. V dropped 6 bases and J dropped 3; count of bases not matched to a gene: 2. This CDR3 is built from 14 residues. Per the germline V gene, CDR1 is SGHRS and CDR2 is YFSETQ. This clonotype was sampled from an adult who received the AZD1222 COVID-19 vaccine. Specimen: peripheral blood, collected 28 days after the second AZD1222 dose. This rearrangement joins TRBV5-1 to TRBJ2-2, with 10 bases lining up with TRBD1. The CDR3: CASKGTGDTGELFF. The CDR3 region has the DNA TGCGCCAGCAAGGGGACAGGGGACACCGGGGAGCTGTTTTTT.